The sample holds a few counts of the clone carrying this T cell receptor (beta chain). Its antigen is currently unknown. With 2 bases clipped from V and 8 bases from J, the junction kept 4 bases outside the gene matches. The germline gives CDR1 SGHTA, CDR2 FQGTGA. The CDR3 length is 13 residues. Sequenced by immunoSEQ multiplex PCR; TCRdb stores in-frame clones only, minus some. The sample includes about 200,000 clones, roughly 73% seen only once; the top ten take around 10%. The data were taken from a study of cytotoxic CD8 clonotypes in ibrutinib-treated CLL. General study findings and limits: The public clonotypes identified were infrequent and showed contraction or stability on treatment.

This specimen consisted of PBMCs, obtained after 12 months of ibrutinib treatment. The rearrangement joins TRBV7-3 to TRBJ1-2, with 8 bases lining up with TRBD1. The TCR originated in a human donor with chronic lymphocytic leukemia. The CDR3 region has the DNA TGTGCCAGCAGCTTACAGGGGGCGCAGGGCTACACCTTC. Translating gives CASSLQGAQGYTF. The whole variable domain, remainder taken from reference TRBV7-3 and TRBJ1-2, is GAGVSQTPSNKVTEKGKYVELRCDPISGHTALYWYRQSLGQGPEFLIYFQGTGAADDSGLPNDRFFAVRPEGSVSTLKIQRTERGDSAVYLCASSLQGAQGYTFGSGTRLTVV.